Reported below is one T cell receptor beta chain. The data were taken from a study of blood T cell repertoires in COVID-19. Study as a whole: Italy, Spain and the United States were the sources of the convalescent and acute COVID-19 samples. T cells, B-cell-depleted T cells, or PBMCs supplied cDNA or gDNA.

This table comes from immunoSEQ multiplex PCR, and its TCRdb copy is limited to in-frame clones, with some not included. The sample holds about 220,000 clones; 88% are singletons and the top ten take approximately 0.69%. Germline CDR1 and CDR2: MDHEN and SYDVKM. The CDR3 has 12 amino acids. Trimming stripped 7 bases from V and 15 bases from J, with 19 bases between. The chain has TRBV28 and TRBJ1-5; no firm D call. This clonotype was obtained from a middle-aged man with acute or convalescent COVID-19. Specimen: peripheral blood. CDR3 region: CASTPWTGNPHF. The CDR3 region has the DNA TGTGCCAGCACCCCTTGGACGGGGAACCCGCATTTT.